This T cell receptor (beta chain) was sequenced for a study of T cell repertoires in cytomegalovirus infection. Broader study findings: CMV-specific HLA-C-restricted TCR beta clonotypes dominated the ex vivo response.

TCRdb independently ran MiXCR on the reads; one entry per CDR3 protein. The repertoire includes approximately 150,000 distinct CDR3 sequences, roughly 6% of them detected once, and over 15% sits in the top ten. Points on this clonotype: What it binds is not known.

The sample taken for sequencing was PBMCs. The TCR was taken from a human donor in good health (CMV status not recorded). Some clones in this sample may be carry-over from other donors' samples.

The CDR3 sequence: CASSLVGGVVYEQYF. The CDR3 region has the DNA TGTGCCAGCAGCTTAGTTGGAGGGGTGGTCTACGAGCAGTACTTC. The chain carries TRBV11-2 and TRBJ2-7; possibly TRBD2 for D (6 bases). Trimming removed 1 base from V and 3 bases from J, with 13 bases in between. Per germline, CDR1 SGHAT and CDR2 FQNNGV. This CDR3 has 15 residues.